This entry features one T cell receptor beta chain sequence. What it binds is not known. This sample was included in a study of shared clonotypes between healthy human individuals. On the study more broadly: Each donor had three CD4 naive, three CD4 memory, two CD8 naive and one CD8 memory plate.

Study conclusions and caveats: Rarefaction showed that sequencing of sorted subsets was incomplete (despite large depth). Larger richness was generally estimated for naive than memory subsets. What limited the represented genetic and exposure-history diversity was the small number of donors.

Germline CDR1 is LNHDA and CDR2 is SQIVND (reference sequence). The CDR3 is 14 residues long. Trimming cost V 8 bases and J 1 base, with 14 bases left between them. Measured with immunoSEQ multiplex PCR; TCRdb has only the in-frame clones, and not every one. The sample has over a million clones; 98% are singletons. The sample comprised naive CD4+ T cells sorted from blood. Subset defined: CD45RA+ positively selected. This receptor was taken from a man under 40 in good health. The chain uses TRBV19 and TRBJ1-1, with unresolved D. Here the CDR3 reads CASGPETRNTEAFF. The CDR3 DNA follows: TGTGCCAGTGGGCCAGAGACTAGGAACACTGAAGCTTTCTTT.